This T cell receptor beta chain was captured in a study of human T cells and chemical hapten exposure. MiXCR, applied by TCRdb to the RACE reads, yields one record per CDR3 protein. The data hold nearly 350,000 distinct CDR3 sequences, with roughly 6.9% observed a single time. Sample time point: patch test 1, 2 weeks after DPC sensitization. Treatment reported: therapeutic diphenylcyclopropenone sensitization with weekly scalp DPC. Blood sampling preceded each patch test application. The study enrolled 18 to 70-year-old alopecia patients suitable for DPC. This clonotype was picked up many times. Antigen unknown. Study-wide results and caveats: Expanded TCRs formed significantly more large CDR3 similarity clusters than controls.

This CDR3 has 15 amino acids. With 0 bases clipped from V and 6 bases from J, the junction kept 7 bases outside the gene matches. The germline CDR1 and CDR2 sequences are MNHEY and SVGEGT. The gene calls are TRBV6-2 or TRBV6-3 and TRBJ1-2; TRBD1 matches at 7 bases. The sequence was collected from a young woman with alopecia areata. Some clones in this sample may be carry-over from other donors' samples. The specimen was whole blood, collected in connection with sensitization to the hapten diphenylcyclopropenone (DPC). The CDR3 loop reads CASSYSRTGGDGYTF. The CDR3 region has the DNA TGTGCCAGCAGTTACTCCCGGACAGGCGGGGATGGCTACACCTTC.